The 30 T cell receptor beta chains below come from one sample, sequenced in a study of cytomegalovirus exposure and HLA in healthy donors. TCRdb's table, derived via immunoSEQ multiplex PCR, lists solely in-frame clones and lacks some. The sample holds around 60,000 clones; about 92% are singletons and the top ten take 1.3%. Sequenced material: PBMCs. These TCRs come from a young woman in good health and CMV-seronegative.

V usage is TRBV9 and J usage is TRBJ2-1; possible D gene TRBD1, 5 bases. Trimming removed 4 bases from V and 6 bases from J, with 8 bases in between. Germline CDR1 reads SGDLS; CDR2 reads YYNGEE. The CDR3 loop spans 12 amino acids. CDR3 in amino acids: CASSPDSNEQFF. The CDR3 nucleotides read TGTGCCAGCAGCCCCGACAGCAATGAGCAGTTCTTC.

The gene calls are TRBV28 and TRBJ2-1, with a weak D call TRBD1 (6 bases). Germline V lookup: CDR1 MDHEN, CDR2 SYDVKM. The V gene lost 5 bases and the J gene lost 8 bases, with 19 bases spanning the gap. CDR3 length equals 15 residues. The CDR3 loop reads CASSLTGFLGHEQFF. The CDR3 DNA reads as TGTGCCAGCAGTCTCACAGGGTTTCTAGGGCATGAGCAGTTCTTC.

The chain joins TRBV5-4 to TRBJ2-1, with 15 bases lining up with TRBD2. CDR3 length equals 18 residues. Germline V CDR1 and CDR2: SGHNT, YYREEE (reference sequence). The ends lost 0 bases at V and 4 bases at J; junction bases unmatched: 5. The CDR3 here is CASSLGGTSGRLYNEQFF. CDR3 bases: TGTGCCAGCAGCTTGGGGGGGACTAGCGGGAGGTTATACAATGAGCAGTTCTTC.

This clone is a singleton in its sample. V and J are TRBV15 and TRBJ1-1; D is unresolved. V dropped 0 bases and J dropped 6 bases, with 11 bases sitting between them. This CDR3 is built from 14 residues. In germline, CDR1 is LNHNV, CDR2 YYDKDF (reference sequence). CDR3 DNA sequence: TGTGCCACCAGCAGAGATCAGGAGGGCTCTGAAGCTTTCTTT. It specifies CATSRDQEGSEAFF.

The chain recombines TRBV11-2 with TRBJ1-2; D not certain. The CDR3 spans 15 residues. V shed 2 bases and J shed 3 bases, with 13 bases lying between them. Per the germline V gene, CDR1 is SGHAT and CDR2 is FQNNGV. CDR3 nucleotides: TGTGCCAGCAGCTTAATCCCGGGGAACCACTATGGCTACACCTTC. Translating it yields CASSLIPGNHYGYTF.

V and J are TRBV11-2 and TRBJ1-1; D gene unclear. The V end was cut by 0 bases, the J end by 5 bases, with 13 bases between. This CDR3 is 15 amino acids long. Germline-derived CDR1 and CDR2 are SGHAT and FQNNGV. The CDR3 sequence: CASSLDRTERTEAFF. The CDR3 nucleotides are TGTGCCAGCAGCTTAGACAGAACCGAGAGGACTGAAGCTTTCTTT. The full variable domain, completed using reference TRBV11-2 and TRBJ1-1, is EAGVAQSPRYKIIEKRQSVAFWCNPISGHATLYWYQQILGQGPKLLIQFQNNGVVDDSQLPKDRFSAERLKGVDSTLKIQPAKLEDSAVYLCASSLDRTERTEAFFGQGTRLTVV.

CDR3 sequence reads: CASSRQGLGTDTQYF. CDR3 DNA: TGTGCCAGCAGCCGACAGGGACTGGGCACAGATACGCAGTATTTT. This chain connects TRBV7-6 to TRBJ2-3; D is possibly TRBD1 (7 bases). From germline, CDR1 is SGHVS and CDR2 FNYEAQ. The germline V and J ends were trimmed by 5 bases and 1 base, with 13 bases remaining between them. This CDR3 region has 15 residues.

V gene TRBV4-1 combines with J gene TRBJ1-2; D gene ambiguous. V dropped 4 bases and J dropped 3 bases, with 12 bases sitting between them. The CDR3 consists of 14 residues. CDR1 MGHRA and CDR2 YSYEKL come from the germline V gene. CDR3 in amino acids: CASSPDFGYYGYTF. The CDR3 coding sequence is TGCGCCAGCAGCCCCGACTTCGGCTACTATGGCTACACCTTC.

The chain recombines TRBV14 with TRBJ1-1, with D perhaps matching TRBD1 (6 bases). The CDR3 is 18 residues long. Germline V gene lookup returns CDR1 SGHDN and CDR2 FVKESK. Trimming pared 0 bases from V and 0 bases from J, leaving 17 bases between. CDR3 residues: CASSQETLQGRMNTEAFF. The DNA of the CDR3 is TGTGCCAGCAGCCAAGAGACCCTTCAGGGGCGGATGAACACTGAAGCTTTCTTT.

The V gene is TRBV10-3, the J gene TRBJ2-4; the match to TRBD1 covers 8 bases. The CDR3 has 16 residues. Unmatched junction bases numbered 10, after V lost 3 bases and J lost 6 bases. Germline V gene data show CDR1 as ENHRY and CDR2 as SYGVKD. CDR3 in DNA: TGTGCCATCAGTGATGCGACAGGGGCGGTGGGAAACATTCAGTACTTC. It specifies CAISDATGAVGNIQYF.

The V call is TRBV7-2, the J call TRBJ2-1, with 7 positions matching TRBD1. CDR1 and CDR2 from the germline V gene are SGHTA and FQGNSA. The ends lost 0 bases at V and 8 bases at J; junction bases unmatched: 7. The CDR3 consists of 15 residues. This CDR3 reads CASSLATQGLYEQFF. The DNA of the CDR3 is TGTGCCAGCAGCTTAGCGACACAGGGGCTCTATGAGCAGTTCTTC.

The chain carries TRBV27 and TRBJ1-5; 10 bases are a match to TRBD1. CDR1 is MNHEY, CDR2 SMNVEV, per germline (reference sequence). This CDR3 region has 20 residues. Trimming at V came to 4 bases and at J to 2 bases, leaving 17 bases not matched to a gene. CDR3 coding DNA: TGTGCCAGCAGTTCTTCCGGGACAGGGGTCGGGCTAGGGGGCAATCAGCCCCAGCATTTT. It is translated as CASSSSGTGVGLGGNQPQHF.

This chain joins TRBV18 and TRBJ1-3, with 10 bases matching TRBD1. The CDR3 loop spans 16 amino acids. Germline-derived CDR1 and CDR2 are KGHSH and LQKENI. The junction had 6 bases not matched to a gene; V was cut back by 6 bases and J by 1 base. CDR3 protein: CASSQPGQGSGNTIYF. CDR3 nucleotides: TGTGCCAGCTCTCAGCCGGGACAGGGGTCTGGAAACACCATATATTTT.

The genes are TRBV4-2 and TRBJ2-3, with 12 bases matching TRBD1. Trimming took 3 bases from V and 2 from J; bases not matched to a gene: 6. The CDR3 totals 17 residues. The germline CDR1 and CDR2 sequences are LGHNA and YNFKEQ. The CDR3 loop reads CASSHDPGQGATDTQYF. The CDR3 DNA is TGTGCCAGCAGCCACGATCCGGGACAGGGGGCCACAGATACGCAGTATTTT.

V and J are TRBV6-5 and TRBJ1-1; D gene ambiguous. This CDR3 is 13 amino acids long. Trimming pared 6 bases from V and 5 bases from J, leaving 13 bases between. In germline, CDR1 is MNHEY, CDR2 SVGAGI. CDR3 amino acids: CASSLLGETEAFF. The CDR3 DNA sequence: TGTGCCAGCAGCCTCCTTGGGGAGACTGAAGCTTTCTTT.

The chain combines TRBV28 with TRBJ1-2; D is perhaps TRBD1 (5 bases). There are 16 residues in the CDR3. The V gene's germline CDR1 is MDHEN and CDR2 SYDVKM. V dropped 3 bases and J dropped 8 bases, with 22 bases sitting between them. This chain's CDR3 is CASSFVGQATLLGYTF. Written as DNA, the CDR3 is TGTGCCAGCAGTTTCGTGGGGCAGGCGACTCTATTGGGCTACACCTTC.

V gene TRBV4-1 combines with J gene TRBJ2-2, with D possibly matching TRBD2 (5 bases). Trimming removed 2 bases at V and 4 bases at J, with 20 bases between. The CDR3 is made up of 18 amino acids. Germline V CDR1 and CDR2: MGHRA, YSYEKL. The CDR3 sequence is CASSQFQRGSIATGELFF. The CDR3 coding sequence is TGCGCCAGCAGCCAATTTCAACGGGGTAGTATCGCCACCGGGGAGCTGTTTTTT.

This clone was picked up a small number of times. The chain carries TRBV6-1 and TRBJ1-4; D remains unclear. The germline CDR1 and CDR2 sequences are MNHNS and SASEGT. V was trimmed by 6 bases and J by 0 bases, leaving 8 bases between them. This CDR3 has 14 residues. The CDR3 DNA is TGTGCCAGCAGCGGGGAACCAACTAATGAAAAACTGTTTTTT. The encoded protein is CASSGEPTNEKLFF.

The rearrangement links TRBV5-1 to TRBJ2-5; 8 bases line up with TRBD2. This CDR3 has 17 amino acids. Looked up from germline, CDR1 is SGHRS and CDR2 is YFSETQ. J gave up 2 bases and V 4 bases, and 13 bases lay outside the gene matches. CDR3 sequence: CASSRGPTSGKQETQYF. CDR3 DNA: TGCGCCAGCAGCCGGGGCCCAACTAGCGGCAAACAAGAGACCCAGTACTTC.

The chain employs TRBV5-1 and TRBJ2-2; 15 nucleotides match TRBD2. The CDR3 is made up of 16 amino acids. The germline V gene has CDR1 SGHRS and CDR2 YFSETQ. The ends lost 4 bases at V and 6 bases at J; junction bases unmatched: 4. CDR3 bases: TGCGCCAGCAGCCGGACTAGCGGGGGGGCCCCCGGGGAGCTGTTTTTT. Its translation is CASSRTSGGAPGELFF.

The chain recombines TRBV25-1 with TRBJ1-1; 7 nucleotides align to TRBD1. The J segment lost 0 bases and the V segment lost 1 base, leaving 2 bases of the junction unmatched. Per germline, CDR1 MGHDK and CDR2 SYGVNS. The CDR3 sequence is 15 residues long. In DNA, the CDR3 is TGTGCCAGCAGTGAATCCGGGACAGTGAACACTGAAGCTTTCTTT. Translated, it gives CASSESGTVNTEAFF.

V and J are TRBV7-3 and TRBJ2-1; weak D call: TRBD2 (6 bases). Germline CDR1 is SGHTA and CDR2 is FQGTGA. This CDR3 comprises 13 residues. V was pared by 2 bases and J by 8 bases, with 10 bases between. DNA for the CDR3: TGTGCCAGCAGCTTATCCCGACTAGATGAGCAGTTCTTC. Its protein is CASSLSRLDEQFF.

This chain links TRBV2 with TRBJ2-5, with D possibly matching TRBD2 (6 bases). V lost 5 bases and J 0 bases, leaving 10 bases between the germline ends. Germline V lookup: CDR1 SNHLY, CDR2 FYNNEI. The CDR3 loop spans 14 amino acids. The CDR3 sequence is CASSRREYQETQYF. The CDR3 nucleotides are TGTGCCAGCAGTCGACGGGAGTACCAAGAGACCCAGTACTTC.

The J gene is TRBJ2-1, the V gene TRBV12-2; TRBD2, the D gene given by the table, was not confirmed from the DNA. TRBV12-2 counts as a pseudogene. This CDR3 comprises 16 residues. The CDR3 sequence: CASRSNLRESYNEQFF. The DNA of the CDR3 is TGTGCAAGTCGCTCAAACTTGCGGGAGTCCTACAATGAGCAGTTCTTC.

The chain links TRBV2 to TRBJ2-7, with 11 bases identical to TRBD2. V shed 2 bases, J shed 4 bases, and the junction held 4 bases outside the gene matches. Germline assignment: CDR1 SNHLY and CDR2 FYNNEI. The CDR3 totals 15 residues. CDR3 in amino acids: CASSELAGGPYEQYF. Here the CDR3 DNA reads TGTGCCAGCAGTGAATTAGCGGGGGGGCCGTACGAGCAGTACTTC.

The genes are TRBV5-1 and TRBJ2-7; 9 nucleotides agree with TRBD1. The CDR3 totals 15 residues. V lost 4 bases and J lost 0; bases outside the gene matches: 5. Germline CDR1 reads SGHRS; CDR2 reads YFSETQ. The CDR3 reads CASSSGQGHSYEQYF. CDR3 DNA: TGCGCCAGCAGCAGCGGACAGGGGCACTCCTACGAGCAGTACTTC. The full variable domain, in which reference TRBV5-1 and TRBJ2-7 provide the parts outside the CDR3, is KAGVTQTPRYLIKTRGQQVTLSCSPISGHRSVSWYQQTPGQGLQFLFEYFSETQRNKGNFPGRFSGRQFSNSRSEMNVSTLELGDSALYLCASSSGQGHSYEQYFGPGTRLTVT.

The gene calls are TRBV30 and TRBJ2-3, with 13 bases identical to TRBD2. Germline V lookup: CDR1 GTSNPN, CDR2 SVGIG (reference sequence). Unmatched junction bases numbered 11, after V lost 2 bases and J lost 0 bases. The CDR3 has 19 residues. CDR3 bases: TGTGCCTGGAGTTTTAAGATCGGACTAGCGGGAGATAGCACAGATACGCAGTATTTT. Its translation: CAWSFKIGLAGDSTDTQYF.

The rearrangement links TRBV19 to TRBJ1-5, with D perhaps matching TRBD1 (6 bases). CDR1 and CDR2 (germline): LNHDA, SQIVND (reference sequence). This CDR3 region has 15 residues. V gave up 6 bases and J gave up 3 bases, with 15 bases separating them. The CDR3 DNA reads as TGTGCCAGTAGGTCCCGGGGGGGGCTCAATCAGCCCCAGCATTTT. Translating it yields CASRSRGGLNQPQHF.

This chain joins TRBV28 and TRBJ1-2; perhaps TRBD1 as D (6 bases). Germline CDR1 is MDHEN and CDR2 is SYDVKM. V dropped 3 bases and J dropped 4 bases, with 15 bases sitting between them. The CDR3 loop spans 15 amino acids. CDR3: CASSLFGGQPYGYTF. The CDR3 nucleotides are TGTGCCAGCAGTTTGTTTGGCGGACAGCCCTATGGCTACACCTTC.

The chain combines TRBV19 with TRBJ1-1; possible D gene TRBD1, 6 bases. V was pared by 5 bases and J by 0 bases, with 13 bases between. The germline V gene encodes CDR1 LNHDA and CDR2 SQIVND (reference sequence). The CDR3 consists of 15 residues. This CDR3 is CASSQGRIMNTEAFF. In nucleotides, the CDR3 is TGTGCCAGTAGTCAGGGGCGCATAATGAACACTGAAGCTTTCTTT.